The next 13 T cell receptor beta chains were all read from a single sample in a study of vaccination and CD4 T cells after COVID-19 (dated by TCRdb to between 2021 and 2024). Their specific antigens are unknown. Library creation used PCR. Sequencer: Illumina iSeq 100. At the Johns Hopkins FTIC core, DNA from the cultured CD4+ T cells underwent TCR sequencing with the Oncomine TCR Beta short-read assay. TCRdb trimmed the raw reads at Q25, called clones with MiXCR and kept productive beta chains. Rows matching on CDR3 protein sequence are summarized as one entry with the most common DNA and genes. For this sample the table gives about 21,000 distinct CDR3 sequences, of which about 50% were detected only once. The biggest ten clones account for 13% of the sample. What the treatment or condition label conveys for this sample: roughly ten-day PBMC culture with coronavirus spike peptide pools or control peptides (ViraFEST assay).

Sequenced sample: cultured CD4+ T cells from blood. These receptors were taken from a human donor with COVID-19.

The chain combines TRBV19 with TRBJ2-3; 11 nucleotides line up with TRBD2. With 3 bases clipped from V and 4 bases from J, the junction kept 3 bases outside the gene matches. The CDR3 runs to 15 residues. The germline CDR1 and CDR2 sequences are LNHDA and SQIVND (reference sequence). The CDR3 spells CASSIGTSGSDTQYF. Written as DNA, the CDR3 is TGTGCCAGTAGTATTGGGACTAGCGGATCAGATACGCAGTATTTT.

This clonotype is large. One end of the junction does not line up with germline, which may come from a read error. V usage is TRBV4-2 and J usage is TRBJ2-3; 8 nucleotides align to TRBD2. This CDR3 has 16 amino acids. CDR1 and CDR2 (germline): LGHNA, YNFKEQ. CDR3 DNA: TGTGCCAGCGGCCAAAGCGCGGGGGGATTGGCAGATACGCAGTATTTT. Its translation: CASGQSAGGLADTQYF.

This chain uses TRBV20-1 with TRBJ2-5; D unclear. The length of the CDR3 is 14 residues. Trimming cost V 6 bases and J 1 base, with 15 bases left between them. Germline V lookup: CDR1 DFQATT, CDR2 SNEGSKA (reference sequence). The CDR3 protein is CSAAPSVSQETQYF. CDR3 DNA sequence: TGCAGTGCCGCCCCCAGCGTCAGCCAAGAGACCCAGTACTTC.

This clonotype came up once. The CDR3 coding sequence is TGTGCCACCCTCTACTGGGAGTTTAATGAAAAACTGTTTTTT. Translated: CATLYWEFNEKLFF. The rearrangement joins TRBV24-1 to TRBJ1-4, with D unclear. Germline CDR1 and CDR2: KGHDR and SFDVKD. This CDR3 has 14 residues. Trimming removed 9 bases from V and 4 bases from J, with 14 bases in between.

A few counts support this clonotype. The chain couples TRBV6-4 to TRBJ1-2; D not resolved. The V gene's germline CDR1 is MRHNA and CDR2 SNTAGT. The V end was cut by 6 bases, the J end by 1 base, with 9 bases between. The CDR3 has 13 residues. CDR3 sequence: CASRGWSNYGYTF. CDR3 coding DNA: TGTGCCAGCAGGGGGTGGAGTAACTATGGCTACACCTTC.

The chain employs TRBV7-2 and TRBJ2-3, with D hard to call. The germline V gene has CDR1 SGHTA and CDR2 FQGNSA. This CDR3 is 13 amino acids long. Deletions cut 1 base from V and 6 bases from J, with 8 bases between. Here the CDR3 reads CASSLGLPDTQYF. CDR3 sequence (DNA): TGTGCCAGCAGCTTAGGCCTGCCCGATACGCAGTATTTT.

This chain uses TRBV6-1 with TRBJ2-3; D gene unclear. V was cut by 5 bases and J by 6 bases, with 9 bases left in between. This CDR3 contains 12 residues. Germline V CDR1 and CDR2: MNHNS, SASEGT. The DNA of the CDR3 is TGTGCCAGCAGTCCATTAGGGGATACGCAGTATTTT. It specifies CASSPLGDTQYF.

The chain is built from TRBV20-1 and TRBJ1-4; D unclear. The CDR3 contains 14 residues. CDR1 DFQATT and CDR2 SNEGSKA come from the germline V gene (reference sequence). The V and J ends lost 0 bases and 0 bases respectively, with 5 bases between them. The CDR3 region is CSARDLATNEKLFF. The CDR3 DNA reads as TGCAGTGCTAGAGATCTGGCAACTAATGAAAAACTGTTTTTT.

This clonotype has more than one count but fewer than ten. V gene TRBV28 combines with J gene TRBJ1-2; TRBD1 matches 8 bases. Trimming cost V 5 bases and J 8 bases; bases outside gene matches: 7. The germline V gene encodes CDR1 MDHEN and CDR2 SYDVKM. This CDR3 spans 13 amino acids. The CDR3 coding sequence is TGTGCCAGCAGTCCTATTGGACAGGGAGGCTACACCTTC. It translates to CASSPIGQGGYTF.

The chain recombines TRBV6-1 with TRBJ2-3; TRBD1 matches 10 bases. Germline assignment: CDR1 MNHNS and CDR2 SASEGT. Losses at the gene ends were 3 bases for V and 5 bases for J; bases not matched to a gene: 5. The length of the CDR3 is 15 residues. This CDR3 reads CASSERQGAIDTQYF. The CDR3 nucleotides are TGTGCCAGCAGTGAGAGACAGGGGGCAATAGATACGCAGTATTTT.

This clonotype was observed a few times. The rearrangement uses TRBV20-1 and TRBJ2-1, with TRBD2 matching 8 bases. V dropped 0 bases and J dropped 6; count of bases not matched to a gene: 13. This CDR3 is 17 amino acids long. The germline V gene encodes CDR1 DFQATT and CDR2 SNEGSKA (reference sequence). CDR3 residues: CSARDGWAGGPLNEQFF. The CDR3 DNA reads TGCAGTGCTAGAGATGGGTGGGCGGGGGGCCCCCTCAATGAGCAGTTCTTC.

The V call is TRBV5-8, the J call TRBJ2-3, with TRBD2 identical over 14 bases. V trimming: 4 bases; J trimming: 4 bases; junction bases outside the gene matches: 5. The CDR3 totals 16 residues. Germline CDR1 SGHTS, CDR2 YDEGEE. The CDR3 loop reads CASSQTSGGAADTQYF. Written as DNA, the CDR3 is TGTGCCAGCAGCCAGACTAGCGGGGGGGCTGCAGATACGCAGTATTTT.

This clonotype was seen more than once but under ten times. The genes are TRBV5-4 and TRBJ1-6, with 10 positions matching TRBD1. Germline CDR1 SGHNT, CDR2 YYREEE (reference sequence). CDR3 length: 15 residues. The junction had 9 bases not matched to a gene; V was cut back by 6 bases and J by 9 bases. The CDR3 DNA sequence: TGTGCCAGCACCCTGACAGGGGGCCTGGGTTCACCCCTCCACTTT. Protein product: CASTLTGGLGSPLHF.